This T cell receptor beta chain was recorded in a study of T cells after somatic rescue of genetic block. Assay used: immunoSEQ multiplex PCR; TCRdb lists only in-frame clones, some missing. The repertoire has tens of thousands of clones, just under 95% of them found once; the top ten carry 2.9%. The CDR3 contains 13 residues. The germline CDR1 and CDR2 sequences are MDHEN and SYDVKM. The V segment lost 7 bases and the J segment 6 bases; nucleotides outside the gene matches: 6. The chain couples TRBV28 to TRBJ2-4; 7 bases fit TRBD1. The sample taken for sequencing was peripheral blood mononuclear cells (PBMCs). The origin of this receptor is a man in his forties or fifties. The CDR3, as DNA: TGTGCCAGCACCACCGGACAGGCAAACATTCAGTACTTC. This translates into CASTTGQANIQYF. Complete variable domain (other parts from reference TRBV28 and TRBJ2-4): DVKVTQSSRYLVKRTGEKVFLECVQDMDHENMFWYRQDPGLGLRLIYFSYDVKMKEKGDIPEGYSVSREKKERFSLILESASTNQTSMYLCASTTGQANIQYFGAGTRLSVL.